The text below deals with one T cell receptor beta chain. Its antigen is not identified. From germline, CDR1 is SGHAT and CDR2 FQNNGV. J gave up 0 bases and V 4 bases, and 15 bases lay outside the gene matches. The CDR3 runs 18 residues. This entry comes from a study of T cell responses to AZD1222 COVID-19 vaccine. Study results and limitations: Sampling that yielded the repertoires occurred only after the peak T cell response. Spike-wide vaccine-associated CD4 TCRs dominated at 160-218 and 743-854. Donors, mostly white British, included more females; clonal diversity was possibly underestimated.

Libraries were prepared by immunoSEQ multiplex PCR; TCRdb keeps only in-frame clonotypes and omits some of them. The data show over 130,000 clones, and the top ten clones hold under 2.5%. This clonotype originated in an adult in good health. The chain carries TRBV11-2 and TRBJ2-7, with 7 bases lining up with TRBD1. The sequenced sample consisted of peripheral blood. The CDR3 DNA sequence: TGTGCCAGCAGCTCTATCAACAGGGGACCCAAGAGCTCCTACGAGCAGTACTTC. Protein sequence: CASSSINRGPKSSYEQYF.